This T cell receptor (beta chain) came from a study of T-cell memory formation after mild COVID-19. This CDR3 spans 12 amino acids. Germline V gene data show CDR1 as SNHLY and CDR2 as FYNNEI. The junction had 2 bases not matched to a gene; V was cut back by 8 bases and J by 3 bases. cDNA libraries for TCR alpha and TCR beta, carrying sample barcodes and UMIs, came from 5'RACE with constant-segment primers. TCRdb re-called the 5' RACE reads through MiXCR, storing one row per CDR3 protein. Of about 560,000 distinct CDR3 sequences listed, approximately 15% are singletons. This clonotype was counted ten times or more.

The clonotype originates from an adult woman who had mild COVID-19 (a few samples of this study predate the infection). Cell type and time point are not known. The source material was PBMCs or a T cell subset sorted from them (not recorded which). V and J are TRBV2 and TRBJ2-7, with TRBD1 matching over 9 bases. The CDR3 reads CASRDRVYEQYF. Written as DNA, the CDR3 is TGTGCCAGCCGGGACAGGGTCTACGAGCAGTACTTC.